The 18 T cell receptor beta chains below all came from one sample that was sequenced in a study of regulatory T cells in long-lasting Graves disease. Researchers made TCR beta libraries by using iRepertoire HTBI primers and running Arm-PCR on CDR3 regions. MiXCR, run by TCRdb on the multiplex PCR reads, gives a single entry per CDR3 protein. The data hold a few hundred thousand distinct CDR3 sequences, with approximately 25% observed a single time. Time point of the sample: persistent/refractory GD, antithyroid drugs over 5 years with positive TRAb. The TCR library used RNA extracted from PBMCs. The sample was peripheral blood mononuclear cells (PBMCs), taken when the disease was refractory, from a patient treated with antithyroid drugs. These receptor sequences come from a woman aged 40 to 50 with Graves disease.

Concerning this clonotype: A read error may explain this, as a much larger clone is one base away. The CDR3 carries no conserved terminal phenylalanine or tryptophan, so it likely arises from a read error. The chain couples TRBV2 to TRBJ2-2, with D uncertain. Trimming took off 3 bases at V and 6 bases at J, with 8 bases between the two ends. The CDR3 runs to 13 residues. The germline CDR1 and CDR2 sequences are SNHLY and FYNNEI. CDR3 amino acids: CASSEGLPGELFL. The CDR3 DNA follows: TGTGCCAGCAGTGAGGGTTTACCCGGGGAGCTGTTTCTT.

This clonotype was found many times. The chain employs TRBV29-1 and TRBJ2-7; TRBD2 agrees at 8 bases. The CDR3 loop spans 15 amino acids. Germline assignment: CDR1 SQVTM and CDR2 ANQGSEA. V lost 1 base to trimming and J lost 4 bases; unmatched junction nucleotides: 9. The CDR3 region is CSVEGLASGPYEQYF. The CDR3 nucleotides are TGCAGCGTTGAAGGGTTGGCTAGCGGGCCGTACGAGCAGTACTTC.

The chain has TRBV5-1 and TRBJ2-5; D not resolved. CDR1 and CDR2 (germline): SGHRS, YFSETQ. CDR3 length: 15 amino acids. V was cut by 0 bases and J by 5 bases, with 14 bases left in between. This CDR3 is CASSLELTLEETQYF. The DNA for the CDR3 is TGCGCCAGCAGCTTGGAACTAACCCTCGAGGAGACCCAGTACTTC.

The table lists this clonotype with a few counts. J is TRBJ1-2 and V is TRBV18; D not certain. Germline values: CDR1 KGHSH, CDR2 LQKENI. The CDR3 is made up of 13 amino acids. V lost 3 bases, J lost 6 bases, and 11 bases lay in between. The chain's CDR3 is CASSPNLRDGYTF. CDR3 sequence (DNA): TGTGCCAGCTCACCTAACCTACGGGATGGCTACACCTTC.

This clonotype came up many times. The rearrangement joins TRBV6-5 to TRBJ2-7, with D perhaps given as TRBD1 or TRBD2 (5 bases each). The germline V gene encodes CDR1 MNHEY and CDR2 SVGAGI. Trimming shortened V by 1 base and J by 0 bases, and 7 bases separated the two germline ends. The CDR3 is made up of 14 amino acids. CDR3 bases: TGTGCCAGCAGTTACTACGGGGCCTCCTACGAGCAGTACTTC. This translates into CASSYYGASYEQYF.

The chain carries TRBV20-1 and TRBJ2-5; D is ambiguous. The end of the DNA fits TRBJ2-1 better, so the J call may be wrong. The CDR3 runs 11 residues. Germline V gene sequence: CDR1 DFQATT, CDR2 SNEGSKA (reference sequence). The CDR3 loop is CSARKSIEQFF. The CDR3, as DNA: TGCAGTGCCAGAAAGTCGATTGAGCAGTTCTTC.

The rearrangement uses TRBV20-1 and TRBJ1-1, with D perhaps TRBD1 (5 bases). CDR1 and CDR2 (germline): DFQATT, SNEGSKA (reference sequence). V was shortened by 5 bases and J by 9 bases, with 13 bases between the two germline ends. The CDR3 is made up of 11 amino acids. In DNA, the CDR3 is TGCAGTGCTCAGGACACGTTACAAGCTTTCTTT. Its translation: CSAQDTLQAFF.

This clonotype was found many times. The chain uses TRBV6-2 or TRBV6-3 and TRBJ2-5; maybe TRBD1 (5 bases). With 2 bases removed from V and 4 bases from J, the gap between germline ends came to 14 bases. This CDR3 region has 15 residues. CDR1 and CDR2 (germline): MNHEY, SVGEGT. The CDR3 nucleotides read TGTGCCAGCAGTTACGGTGGGGCGATAAGAGAGACCCAGTACTTC. This sequence encodes CASSYGGAIRETQYF.

The J gene is TRBJ2-3, the V gene TRBV12-3 or TRBV12-4; 8 bases agree with TRBD2. V trimming: 6 bases; J trimming: 5 bases; junction bases outside the gene matches: 7. The CDR3 covers 14 residues. CDR3 sequence: CASRGAGAGDTQYF. The CDR3 bases are TGTGCCAGCAGAGGAGCGGGAGCGGGAGATACGCAGTATTTT.

V is TRBV5-1 and J is TRBJ2-1; possibly TRBD2 for D (6 bases). This CDR3 region has 15 residues. The germline gives CDR1 SGHRS, CDR2 YFSETQ. V was shortened by 4 bases and J by 2 bases, with 13 bases between the two germline ends. The CDR3 nucleotides read TGCGCCAGCAGCCGGTGGGAGGCGGCCTACAATGAGCAGTTCTTC. It is translated as CASSRWEAAYNEQFF.

Regarding this clonotype: This may stem from a read error, because a much larger clone lies one nucleotide away. The CDR3 carries no conserved terminal phenylalanine or tryptophan, so it likely arises from a read error. This chain joins TRBV20-1 and TRBJ1-5, with a possible D match to TRBD1 (5 bases). Germline loops: CDR1 DFQATT, CDR2 SNEGSKA (reference sequence). V lost 7 bases and J 1 base, leaving 11 bases between the germline ends. This CDR3 is built from 13 residues. The CDR3 DNA reads TGCAGTGTTTTGGGGCAGAGCAATCAGCCCCAGCATCTT. Translation gives CSVLGQSNQPQHL.

There are many counts of this clonotype. V gene TRBV28 combines with J gene TRBJ2-4; D perhaps matches TRBD1 (6 bases). CDR1 and CDR2 (germline): MDHEN, SYDVKM. This CDR3 has 13 amino acids. V was pared by 6 bases and J by 7 bases, with 13 bases between. The DNA of the CDR3 is TGTGCCAGCAGGCCCAGGGGAGTCAACATTCAGTACTTC. It specifies CASRPRGVNIQYF. The full variable domain, with the rest looked up from reference TRBV28 and TRBJ2-4, is DVKVTQSSRYLVKRTGEKVFLECVQDMDHENMFWYRQDPGLGLRLIYFSYDVKMKEKGDIPEGYSVSREKKERFSLILESASTNQTSMYLCASRPRGVNIQYFGAGTRLSVL.

V is TRBV28 and J is TRBJ2-1, with TRBD2 identical over 11 bases. Trimming removed 6 bases from V and 6 bases from J; junction bases left unmatched: 10. The CDR3 has 16 amino acids. Germline lookup yields CDR1 MDHEN and CDR2 SYDVKM. The CDR3 coding sequence is TGTGCCAGCAGCCTTCTCCTAGCGGGAGGAAGCAATGAGCAGTTCTTC. It is translated as CASSLLLAGGSNEQFF.

This clonotype was observed at least ten times. The chain carries TRBV15 and TRBJ1-4; D is ambiguous. Trimming pared 3 bases from V and 0 bases from J, leaving 11 bases between. The CDR3 runs to 16 residues. Germline CDR1 is LNHNV and CDR2 is YYDKDF (reference sequence). CDR3 amino acids: CATSSESIPTNEKLFF. CDR3 nucleotide sequence: TGTGCCACCAGCAGCGAGTCGATCCCAACTAATGAAAAACTGTTTTTT.

This clonotype has a count of ten or more. The chain carries TRBV5-1 and TRBJ2-7; 10 bases match TRBD1. The CDR3 extends over 13 amino acids. From germline, CDR1 is SGHRS and CDR2 YFSETQ. Unmatched junction bases numbered 8, after V lost 7 bases and J lost 7 bases. The CDR3 DNA sequence: TGCGCCAGCCCGGGACAGGGGATGGAAGAGCAGTACTTC. This translates into CASPGQGMEEQYF.

The genes are TRBV20-1 and TRBJ2-7, with TRBD1 matching 9 bases. The CDR3 is made up of 15 amino acids. Germline V lookup: CDR1 DFQATT, CDR2 SNEGSKA (reference sequence). V lost 6 bases, J lost 1 base, and 10 bases stayed unmatched. The CDR3 region has the DNA TGCAGTGCCCCGAGGGGGACAGGGATTTCCTACGAGCAGTACTTC. Amino acid sequence: CSAPRGTGISYEQYF.

This chain links TRBV7-2 with TRBJ1-1; D not resolved. V was shortened by 5 bases and J by 2 bases, with 15 bases between the two germline ends. Germline V gene lookup returns CDR1 SGHTA and CDR2 FQGNSA. The CDR3 loop spans 15 amino acids. The DNA for the CDR3 is TGTGCCAGCAGCGCGTCGGGAAGGCGCAACACTGAAGCTTTCTTT. It specifies CASSASGRRNTEAFF.

This clonotype was recorded many times. V and J are TRBV28 and TRBJ2-2, with D possibly TRBD1 on 6 matching bases. Per germline, CDR1 MDHEN and CDR2 SYDVKM. V was pared by 5 bases and J by 6 bases, with 16 bases between. The CDR3 extends over 15 amino acids. The CDR3 loop reads CASSTPDRTAGELFF. CDR3 DNA: TGTGCCAGCAGTACGCCCGACAGGACCGCCGGGGAGCTGTTTTTT.